The rows below give T cell receptor beta chains drawn from one sample of a study of blood T cell repertoires in COVID-19. Data came from immunoSEQ multiplex PCR; TCRdb stores just in-frame clones and leaves some out. The sample comprises about 44,000 clones, about 90% of which are singletons, and roughly 21% rests with the top ten. Sample: peripheral blood. All receptors come from a woman of 80 years or more in a cohort sampled during active or convalescent COVID-19. CDR3s include the opening cysteine and the closing phenylalanine or tryptophan. Fields, in order: D gene, clone size, J gene, V gene, CDR3 protein, CDR3 DNA. The D gene is left open where the match is weak. The size field is filled for only some rows; it gives once, few, many or a size class.

.	once	TRBJ2-1	TRBV4-1	CASSLYRYSYNEQFF	TGCGCCAGCAGCCTCTACAGATACTCCTACAATGAGCAGTTCTTC
.	.	TRBJ2-2	TRBV11-3	CASSLGGYNTGELFF	TGTGCCAGCAGCTTAGGCGGCTATAACACCGGGGAGCTGTTTTTT
.	once	TRBJ1-2	TRBV9	CASSVAGRANYGYTF	TGTGCCAGCAGCGTAGCCGGGCGGGCTAACTATGGCTACACCTTC
.	.	TRBJ1-2	TRBV7-2	CASSLVPGQLGYTF	TGTGCCAGCAGCTTAGTTCCGGGACAACTAGGCTACACCTTC
TRBD2	.	TRBJ2-1	TRBV6-2/TRBV6-3	CASSRLAGGPVDEQFF	TGTGCCAGCAGTCGACTAGCGGGAGGGCCGGTGGATGAGCAGTTCTTC
.	.	TRBJ1-2	TRBV6-5	CAGRRTLYGYTF	TGTGCCGGGCGCCGGACTTTGTATGGCTACACCTTC
.	.	TRBJ2-3	TRBV9	CASSVAAGTVFKDTQYF	TGTGCCAGCAGCGTCGCCGCGGGGACAGTTTTCAAAGATACGCAGTATTTT
TRBD1	.	TRBJ2-1	TRBV7-9	CASSPSLGQPRLREQFF	TGTGCCAGCAGCCCTTCACTGGGACAGCCTAGGTTGAGGGAGCAGTTCTTC
TRBD2	few	TRBJ2-5	TRBV6-5	CASTAHPGLEETQYF	TGTGCCAGCACCGCTCATCCGGGACTAGAAGAGACCCAGTACTTC
.	.	TRBJ2-7	TRBV24-1	CATSDSAESEQYF	TGTGCCACCAGTGATTCTGCGGAGTCCGAGCAGTACTTC
.	.	TRBJ2-1	TRBV6-1	CASSYEGNYNEQFF	TGTGCCAGCAGTTATGAGGGAAACTACAATGAGCAGTTCTTC
TRBD1	.	TRBJ1-2	TRBV24-1	CATSDRQGGSYGYTF	TGTGCCACCAGTGACCGACAGGGCGGCAGCTATGGCTACACCTTC
.	.	TRBJ2-2	TRBV6-5	CASSYSAQSTGELFF	TGTGCCAGCAGTTACTCGGCTCAATCCACCGGGGAGCTGTTTTTT
TRBD1	.	TRBJ2-2	TRBV7-9	CASRGTGSTGELFF	TGTGCCAGCAGAGGGACAGGGTCCACCGGGGAGCTGTTTTTT
TRBD1	.	TRBJ1-1	TRBV3-1/TRBV3-2	CASSQEPTGFRLNTEAFF	TGTGCCAGCAGCCAAGAGCCGACAGGGTTTCGGCTGAACACTGAAGCTTTCTTT
TRBD1	.	TRBJ1-2	TRBV13	CASSLGRQGVAGYTF	TGTGCCAGCAGCTTAGGCCGACAGGGGGTGGCGGGCTACACCTTC
.	.	TRBJ2-2	TRBV3-1/TRBV3-2	CASSPFAGKGTGELFF	TGTGCCAGCAGCCCTTTTGCGGGGAAAGGCACCGGGGAGCTGTTTTTT
TRBD1	.	TRBJ1-5	TRBV3-1/TRBV3-2	CASSQDTSGGSQPQHF	TGTGCCAGCAGCCAAGATACGTCAGGGGGGTCTCAGCCCCAGCATTTT
.	.	TRBJ2-1	TRBV19	CASSTNPRAWLLVVDNEQFF	TGTGCCAGCTCGACCAACCCCAGGGCCTGGTTGTTGGTGGTCGACAATGAGCAGTTCTTC
.	few	TRBJ2-5	TRBV5-6	CASSFGETQYF	TGTGCCAGCAGCTTCGGAGAGACCCAGTACTTC
TRBD1	.	TRBJ2-5	TRBV11-3	CASSLGDRGQYETQYF	TGTGCCAGCAGCTTAGGGGACAGGGGGCAGTACGAGACCCAGTACTTC
.	.	TRBJ2-7	TRBV2	CASSDSGSYEQYF	TGTGCCAGCAGTGATAGCGGCTCCTACGAGCAGTACTTC
TRBD2	.	TRBJ2-3	TRBV19	CASSMTSGRGTDTQYF	TGTGCCAGTAGCATGACTAGCGGCCGAGGGACAGATACGCAGTATTTT
TRBD2	.	TRBJ2-5	TRBV5-8	CASRAGSEETQYF	TGTGCCAGCAGAGCGGGGAGTGAGGAGACCCAGTACTTC
.	.	TRBJ1-5	TRBV5-6	CASSLKTIQPQHF	TGTGCCAGCAGCTTAAAAACTATTCAGCCCCAGCATTTT
TRBD2	.	TRBJ2-7	TRBV5-4	CASSFASGYEQYF	TGTGCCAGCAGCTTTGCTAGCGGGTACGAGCAGTACTTC
TRBD2	.	TRBJ2-3	TRBV7-2	CASSPRLAGGGGTQYF	TGTGCCAGCAGCCCCCGACTAGCGGGGGGTGGGGGTACGCAGTATTTT
TRBD2	.	TRBJ2-1	TRBV30	CAWIRTSVGEQFF	TGTGCCTGGATCCGGACTAGCGTGGGTGAGCAGTTCTTC
TRBD2	.	TRBJ2-2	TRBV7-9	CASSFVWGGETGELFF	TGTGCCAGCAGCTTCGTTTGGGGGGGAGAAACCGGGGAGCTGTTTTTT
.	.	TRBJ1-1	TRBV21-1	CASSKVQGLVEAFF	TGTGCCAGCAGCAAAGTACAGGGGTTGGTTGAAGCTTTCTTT
.	.	TRBJ2-6	TRBV2	CATRGTGANVLTF	TGTGCCACCCGGGGTACCGGGGCCAACGTCCTGACTTTC
.	.	TRBJ2-3	TRBV7-3	CASSPTGSTDTQYF	TGTGCCAGCAGTCCTACGGGGAGCACAGATACGCAGTATTTT
.	.	TRBJ1-1	TRBV12-3/TRBV12-4	CASSWTLLGEAFF	TGTGCCAGCAGCTGGACACTGCTAGGTGAAGCTTTCTTT
.	.	TRBJ2-4	TRBV4-1	CASSQDRASKNIQYF	TGCGCCAGCAGCCAAGACAGGGCCTCCAAAAACATTCAGTACTTC
.	.	TRBJ2-2	TRBV2	CASSDSGHGELFF	TGTGCCAGCAGCGATAGCGGACACGGGGAGCTGTTTTTT
TRBD2	.	TRBJ2-1	TRBV19	CASSPLGGGSIHEQFF	TGTGCCAGTAGTCCGTTGGGTGGCGGGAGTATACATGAGCAGTTCTTC
.	.	TRBJ2-5	TRBV7-9	CASSRGWQTQYF	TGTGCCAGCAGCCGCGGGTGGCAGACCCAGTACTTC
TRBD1	.	TRBJ2-2	TRBV7-9	CASPPGTGNTGELFF	TGTGCCAGCCCGCCAGGGACAGGGAACACCGGGGAGCTGTTTTTT
TRBD2	once	TRBJ2-5	TRBV5-8	CASSLLAVTQETQYF	TGTGCCAGCAGCCTTCTAGCGGTGACTCAAGAGACCCAGTACTTC
.	.	TRBJ2-7	TRBV7-9	CASSMGSAGYEQYF	TGTGCCAGCAGCATGGGCTCAGCGGGTTACGAGCAGTACTTC
TRBD2	.	TRBJ2-1	TRBV7-2	CASSLVALAGGRHEQFF	TGTGCCAGCAGCTTAGTCGCACTAGCGGGGGGGCGACATGAGCAGTTCTTC
TRBD1	.	TRBJ1-5	TRBV6-5	CAVAWQRGRRQPQHF	TGTGCTGTGGCTTGGCAAAGGGGGCGCCGTCAGCCCCAGCATTTT
.	.	TRBJ2-5	TRBV5-4	CASSLAGGETQYF	TGTGCCAGCAGCTTGGCGGGTGGAGAGACCCAGTACTTC
TRBD1	.	TRBJ2-7	TRBV24-1	CATSERGHSEQYF	TGTGCCACCAGTGAGAGGGGGCACAGCGAGCAGTACTTC
.	.	TRBJ2-1	TRBV10-3	CAISGDLYNEQFF	TGTGCCATCAGCGGGGACTTATACAATGAGCAGTTCTTC
.	.	TRBJ1-1	TRBV11-3	CASGTGWGLEAFF	TGTGCCAGCGGAACAGGGTGGGGGCTTGAAGCTTTCTTT
.	.	TRBJ1-1	TRBV11-3	CASSFGQRTEAFF	TGTGCCAGCAGCTTCGGACAGCGCACTGAAGCTTTCTTT
.	.	TRBJ2-7	TRBV4-2	CASSQDIGTPYF	TGTGCCAGCAGCCAAGATATCGGGACACCCTACTTC
.	few	TRBJ1-5	TRBV19	CASSIAQDQPQHF	TGTGCCAGTAGTATAGCCCAGGATCAGCCCCAGCATTTT
TRBD1	.	TRBJ2-6	TRBV5-1	CASSLSMRQGTGANVLTF	TGCGCCAGCAGCTTGTCTATGCGACAGGGAACTGGGGCCAACGTCCTGACTTTC
.	once	TRBJ2-3	TRBV21-1	CASSKCEREGPDTQYF	TGTGCCAGCAGCAAGTGTGAGCGGGAGGGCCCAGATACGCAGTATTTT
TRBD1	.	TRBJ1-5	TRBV4-1	CASSQGLGTGANQPQHF	TGCGCCAGCAGCCAAGGCCTTGGGACAGGGGCAAATCAGCCCCAGCATTTT
.	few	TRBJ1-2	TRBV4-3	CASSQINRVYGYTF	TGCGCCAGCAGCCAAATTAACAGGGTTTACGGCTACACCTTC
.	.	TRBJ1-1	TRBV6-1	CASSVGGGIRTTEAFF	TGTGCCAGCAGTGTAGGCGGGGGAATCCGGACCACTGAAGCTTTCTTT
.	.	TRBJ2-4	TRBV5-4	CASSLTGTTKNIQYF	TGTGCCAGCAGCTTGACGGGAACAACCAAAAACATTCAGTACTTC
.	.	TRBJ2-1	TRBV5-1	CASSLGSTGSEQFF	TGCGCCAGCAGCTTGGGAAGTACAGGGTCAGAGCAGTTCTTC
TRBD1	.	TRBJ2-2	TRBV11-2	CASSPTGVGYTGELFF	TGTGCCAGCAGCCCTACAGGGGTCGGGTACACCGGGGAGCTGTTTTTT
TRBD1	.	TRBJ2-1	TRBV6-1	CASSEAVGQGVNEQFF	TGTGCCAGCAGTGAAGCAGTAGGCCAGGGGGTTAATGAGCAGTTCTTC